Below, 6 T cell receptor beta chains from the same sample are listed, as sequenced in a study of T cell responses to AZD1222 COVID-19 vaccine. Here immunoSEQ multiplex PCR was the method, and the copy in TCRdb shows in-frame clones only, minus some. Of approximately 140,000 clones listed, 90% are singletons. This sample comprised peripheral blood, obtained on day 0 of AZD1222 vaccination. These receptors were taken from an adult in good health.

V gene TRBV27 combines with J gene TRBJ1-1; TRBD1 aligns across 10 bases. Unmatched junction bases numbered 13, after V lost 6 bases and J lost 0 bases. This CDR3 region has 18 residues. The germline V gene encodes CDR1 MNHEY and CDR2 SMNVEV (reference sequence). The CDR3 sequence: CASRPGQGFRAMNTEAFF. The CDR3 coding sequence is TGTGCCAGCAGGCCGGGACAGGGGTTTAGGGCCATGAACACTGAAGCTTTCTTT.

V gene TRBV4-2 combines with J gene TRBJ1-6; perhaps TRBD1 as D (6 bases). The CDR3 is 17 residues long. Germline V CDR1 and CDR2: LGHNA, YNFKEQ. Trimming left V 0 bases short and J 7 bases short, with 16 bases between. DNA of the CDR3: TGTGCCAGCAGCCAAGAACAAAGGACAGCTTGGAATTCACCCCTCCACTTT. Encoded protein: CASSQEQRTAWNSPLHF.

This chain connects TRBV28 to TRBJ1-5, with 7 bases lining up with TRBD1. V shed 6 bases, J shed 2 bases, and the junction held 7 bases outside the gene matches. Germline V gene sequence: CDR1 MDHEN, CDR2 SYDVKM. CDR3 length: 15 amino acids. CDR3 in DNA: TGTGCCAGCAGCCTCGACAGGGCCGGCAATCAGCCCCAGCATTTT. Translated: CASSLDRAGNQPQHF. The variable domain in full, with the rest retrieved from reference TRBV28 and TRBJ1-5, is DVKVTQSSRYLVKRTGEKVFLECVQDMDHENMFWYRQDPGLGLRLIYFSYDVKMKEKGDIPEGYSVSREKKERFSLILESASTNQTSMYLCASSLDRAGNQPQHFGDGTRLSIL.

This clone is a singleton in its sample. The chain has TRBV9 and TRBJ2-1; 7 bases are a match to TRBD2. Looked up from germline, CDR1 is SGDLS and CDR2 is YYNGEE. The CDR3 sequence is 16 residues long. Losses at the gene ends were 0 bases for V and 5 bases for J; bases not matched to a gene: 8. The CDR3 here is CASSVEAGVGDNEQFF. Written as DNA, the CDR3 is TGTGCCAGCAGCGTAGAGGCGGGAGTAGGCGACAATGAGCAGTTCTTC.

This chain uses TRBV9 with TRBJ1-5, with no clear D. The CDR3 loop spans 14 amino acids. Germline-derived CDR1 and CDR2 are SGDLS and YYNGEE. The V and J ends lost 4 bases and 6 bases respectively, with 14 bases between them. CDR3 bases: TGTGCCAGCAGCCCTACGTCCCTGGGTCAGCCCCAGCATTTT. Translation: CASSPTSLGQPQHF.

The V call is TRBV6-5, the J call TRBJ2-7; D call uncertain. Trimming left V 7 bases short and J 0 bases short, with 13 bases between. In germline, CDR1 is MNHEY, CDR2 SVGAGI. The CDR3 is made up of 14 amino acids. CDR3 nucleotide sequence: TGTGCCAGCAAAAAGGACGTCGACTCCTACGAGCAGTACTTC. The encoded protein is CASKKDVDSYEQYF.